Below, one T cell receptor beta chain is given with its context. Its antigen remains unidentified. This specimen belongs to a study of cytomegalovirus exposure and HLA in healthy donors. Study information: Of all 370 or so donors who were genotyped, roughly 81% belonged to the Caucasian-associated ancestry cluster.

V trimming: 1 base; J trimming: 4 bases; junction bases outside the gene matches: 4. The CDR3 is 15 amino acids. Germline V CDR1 and CDR2: MGHRA, YSYEKL. Primers for the PCR totalled 60 Vbeta and 13 Jbeta. Sequencing was performed with immunoSEQ multiplex PCR; in TCRdb, only in-frame clones are kept and a portion is missing. The sample has approximately 150,000 clones; around 82% are singletons. Overall study findings and caveats: Later analysis suggested links between common viral pathogens and several top significant clusters.

The chain couples TRBV4-1 to TRBJ2-1, with 7 bases fitting TRBD2. The specimen sequenced was PBMCs. This TCR was recovered from a female donor in good health and CMV-seronegative. The CDR3 sequence is CASSQVSGAYNEQFF. CDR3 in DNA: TGCGCCAGCAGCCAAGTCAGCGGGGCTTACAATGAGCAGTTCTTC.